This entry lists 19 T cell receptor beta chains sequenced from one sample in a study of neurological immune-mediated disorders. TCRdb redid the calling of the 5' RACE reads with MiXCR, one entry per CDR3 protein. The sample contains 130,000 or so distinct CDR3 sequences, more than 2.5% of which appear only once. The sequencing input was PBMCs. The receptors here all came from a woman in her 30s with multiple sclerosis.

This clonotype was counted many times. The J gene is TRBJ2-7, the V gene TRBV29-1; D ambiguous. The CDR3 sequence is 14 residues long. V was cut by 1 base and J by 2 bases, with 12 bases left in between. Looked up from germline, CDR1 is SQVTM and CDR2 is ANQGSEA. CDR3 amino acids: CSVEGQTNPYEQYF. CDR3 nucleotide sequence: TGCAGCGTTGAAGGTCAGACCAACCCCTACGAGCAGTACTTC.

This clonotype was seen ten or more times. The J gene is TRBJ2-7, the V gene TRBV12-3 or TRBV12-4, with TRBD1 as a possible D gene (5 bases). Trimming stripped 8 bases from V and 4 bases from J, with 15 bases between. CDR3 size: 13 residues. The CDR3 loop reads CASSWGISYEQYF. The DNA for the CDR3 is TGTGCCAGCTCCTGGGGCATTTCGTACGAGCAGTACTTC.

This clonotype was observed at least ten times. This chain uses TRBV5-1 with TRBJ2-1; D could derive from TRBD1 or TRBD2 (5 bases each). The CDR3 has 15 residues. Trimming pared 0 bases from V and 7 bases from J, leaving 14 bases between. Germline V gene sequence: CDR1 SGHRS, CDR2 YFSETQ. The CDR3 coding sequence is TGCGCCAGCAGCTTGGGTTGGGGGTCTGGTAATGAGCAGTTCTTC. Protein product: CASSLGWGSGNEQFF. Complete variable domain (other parts from reference TRBV5-1 and TRBJ2-1): KAGVTQTPRYLIKTRGQQVTLSCSPISGHRSVSWYQQTPGQGLQFLFEYFSETQRNKGNFPGRFSGRQFSNSRSEMNVSTLELGDSALYLCASSLGWGSGNEQFFGPGTRLTVL.

This clonotype came up many times. V is TRBV25-1 and J is TRBJ1-1; tentatively, D is TRBD1 (6 bases). The germline CDR1 and CDR2 sequences are MGHDK and SYGVNS. There are 12 residues in the CDR3. Trimming took off 5 bases at V and 11 bases at J, with 15 bases between the two ends. DNA for the CDR3: TGTGCCAGCAGTCATCCTACCCAGGGGGCTTTCTTT. It yields the protein CASSHPTQGAFF.

This clonotype has at least ten counts. V usage is TRBV12-5 and J usage is TRBJ2-7, with 9 bases identical to TRBD1. This CDR3 contains 16 residues. Per germline, CDR1 LGHNT and CDR2 FRNRAP. J lost 3 bases, V lost 4 bases, and 10 bases had no gene match. In DNA form, the CDR3 reads TGTGCTAGTGGTTGGTATACAGGGGGCCTCAACTACGAGCAGTACTTC. This translates into CASGWYTGGLNYEQYF.

This clonotype was counted ten times or more. The chain is built from TRBV20-1 and TRBJ1-5; D is unclear. Germline V gene lookup returns CDR1 DFQATT and CDR2 SNEGSKA (reference sequence). V was shortened by 0 bases and J by 1 base, with 10 bases between the two germline ends. CDR3 length: 15 residues. In nucleotides, the CDR3 is TGCAGTGCTAGAGATGAGGAGCGAAGCAATCAGCCCCAGCATTTT. It encodes CSARDEERSNQPQHF.

This clonotype appeared many times. The V and J genes are TRBV7-8 and TRBJ1-2; maybe TRBD1 (5 bases). Per the germline V gene, CDR1 is SGHVS and CDR2 is FQNEAQ. This CDR3 contains 15 residues. Between the trimmed V and J ends, which lost 0 bases and 6 bases, there was a span of 14 bases. The CDR3: CASSLATAREDGYTF. The CDR3 DNA follows: TGTGCCAGCAGCTTAGCGACAGCCCGGGAGGATGGCTACACCTTC.

This clonotype was recorded many times. The rearrangement uses TRBV12-3 or TRBV12-4 and TRBJ1-2; the D gene is possibly TRBD1 (5 bases). Deletions cut 3 bases from V and 2 bases from J, with 13 bases between. This CDR3 contains 15 residues. CDR3 sequence reads: CASSFGGGTNYGYTF. Here the CDR3 DNA reads TGTGCCAGCAGTTTTGGGGGAGGGACCAACTATGGCTACACCTTC.

The table lists this clonotype with many counts. V and J are TRBV7-2 and TRBJ2-7; TRBD1 agrees at 7 bases. The CDR3 is made up of 15 amino acids. V shed 7 bases, J shed 3 bases, and the junction held 12 bases outside the gene matches. CDR1 and CDR2 (germline): SGHTA, FQGNSA. CDR3 DNA sequence: TGTGCCAGCACCAATAGGGGGCAGGAGTACTACGAGCAGTACTTC. Translation gives CASTNRGQEYYEQYF.

This clonotype came up many times. The chain links TRBV20-1 to TRBJ1-2; D remains unclear. CDR3 length: 13 residues. The germline CDR1 and CDR2 sequences are DFQATT and SNEGSKA (reference sequence). Trimming removed 2 bases from V and 2 bases from J, with 9 bases in between. The CDR3 nucleotides read TGCAGTGCTAGAATGGCCAGGAACTATGGCTACACCTTC. Translated, it gives CSARMARNYGYTF.

This clonotype has a count of ten or more. The rearrangement links TRBV27 to TRBJ2-1; maybe TRBD1 (6 bases). Between the trimmed V and J ends, which lost 0 bases and 7 bases, there was a span of 10 bases. In germline, CDR1 is MNHEY, CDR2 SMNVEV (reference sequence). This CDR3 is built from 14 residues. This CDR3 is CASSLSVQGNEQFF. The CDR3, as DNA: TGTGCCAGCAGTTTATCCGTACAGGGAAATGAGCAGTTCTTC.

In its sample, this clonotype was seen many times. The chain's CDR3 is CASSQEDRSSYGYTF. DNA for the CDR3: TGTGCCAGCAGCCAAGAGGACAGGAGTTCTTATGGCTACACCTTC. The chain couples TRBV3-1 to TRBJ1-2; 7 bases agree with TRBD1. Germline assignment: CDR1 LGHDT and CDR2 YNNKEL (reference sequence). V trimming: 0 bases; J trimming: 5 bases; junction bases outside the gene matches: 6. The CDR3 is made up of 15 amino acids.

In its sample, this clonotype was seen many times. Here the CDR3 DNA reads TGCAGTGCTAGACCCCCCCCAGCGGGAGGAGTGATAGGCACAGATACGCAGTATTTT. Protein sequence: CSARPPPAGGVIGTDTQYF. J is TRBJ2-3 and V is TRBV20-1; 9 nucleotides align to TRBD2. Germline CDR1 is DFQATT and CDR2 is SNEGSKA (reference sequence). This CDR3 region has 19 residues. The junction had 16 bases not matched to a gene; V was cut back by 2 bases and J by 1 base.

The chain links TRBV20-1 to TRBJ2-1; 9 bases align to TRBD1. J gave up 6 bases and V 6 bases, and 9 bases lay outside the gene matches. Germline CDR1 and CDR2: DFQATT and SNEGSKA (reference sequence). This CDR3 region has 14 residues. The CDR3 sequence is CSAGDRVSFNEQFF. The CDR3 DNA follows: TGCAGTGCAGGGGACAGGGTGTCGTTCAATGAGCAGTTCTTC.

The chain couples TRBV7-7 to TRBJ1-1; no clear D gene. V lost 1 base to trimming and J lost 3 bases, with 6 bases between them. CDR3 length equals 13 residues. Germline V CDR1 and CDR2: SSHAT, FNYEAQ (reference sequence). CDR3 in DNA: TGTGCCAGCAGCTTAGTCCGGGACACTGAAGCTTTCTTT. Its translation is CASSLVRDTEAFF. Supplemented by reference TRBV7-7 and TRBJ1-1, the full variable domain reads GAGVSQSPRYKVTKRGQDVTLRCDPISSHATLYWYQQALGQGPEFLTYFNYEAQPDKSGLPSDRFSAERPEGSISTLTIQRTEQRDSAMYRCASSLVRDTEAFFGQGTRLTVV.

The table lists this clonotype with many counts. The V call is TRBV12-5, the J call TRBJ1-1, with D maybe TRBD1 (5 bases). Trimming took off 8 bases at V and 6 bases at J, with 16 bases between the two ends. There are 13 residues in the CDR3. CDR1 is LGHNT and CDR2 is FRNRAP in the germline V gene. In DNA, the CDR3 is TGTGCTAGTCTTGCCGACAGTTGGGCTGAAGCTTTCTTT. Protein sequence: CASLADSWAEAFF.

The chain links TRBV6-5 to TRBJ2-1, with D possibly TRBD2 on 5 matching bases. The length of the CDR3 is 14 residues. Germline V gene lookup returns CDR1 MNHEY and CDR2 SVGAGI. V gave up 11 bases and J gave up 8 bases, with 22 bases separating them. CDR3 nucleotides: TGTGCCGCCCGCCGGGCGGGCCTTAGAGATGAGCAGTTCTTC. Residues: CAARRAGLRDEQFF.

This clonotype was counted at least ten times. The J gene is TRBJ2-7, the V gene TRBV9; 8 bases map to TRBD1. The CDR3 is 17 amino acids. Per the germline V gene, CDR1 is SGDLS and CDR2 is YYNGEE. V lost 2 bases and J lost 3; bases outside the gene matches: 13. The CDR3 DNA reads TGTGCCAGCAGCGTTACCCCGCAGGGGGCGATCCACTACGAGCAGTACTTC. Translated, it gives CASSVTPQGAIHYEQYF.

In its sample, this clonotype was seen many times. The rearrangement joins TRBV29-1 to TRBJ1-1; no definite D call. Per the germline V gene, CDR1 is SQVTM and CDR2 is ANQGSEA. Trimming removed 4 bases from V and 8 bases from J, with 11 bases in between. The CDR3 contains 11 residues. The CDR3 sequence is CSVVSPGEAFF. CDR3 coding DNA: TGCAGCGTTGTCTCCCCCGGCGAAGCTTTCTTT.